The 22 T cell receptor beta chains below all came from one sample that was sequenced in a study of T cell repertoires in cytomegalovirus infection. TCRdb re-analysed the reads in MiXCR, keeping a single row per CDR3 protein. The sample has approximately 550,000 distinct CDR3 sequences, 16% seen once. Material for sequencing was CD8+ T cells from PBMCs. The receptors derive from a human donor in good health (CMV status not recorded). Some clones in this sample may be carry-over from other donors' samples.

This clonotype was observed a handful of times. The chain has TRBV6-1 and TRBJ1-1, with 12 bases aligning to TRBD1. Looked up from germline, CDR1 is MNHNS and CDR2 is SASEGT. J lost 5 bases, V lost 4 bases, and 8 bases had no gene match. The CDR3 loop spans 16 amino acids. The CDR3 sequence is CASSGGTGGRRTEAFF. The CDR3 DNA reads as TGTGCCAGCAGTGGGGGGACAGGGGGCCGGCGGACTGAAGCTTTCTTT.

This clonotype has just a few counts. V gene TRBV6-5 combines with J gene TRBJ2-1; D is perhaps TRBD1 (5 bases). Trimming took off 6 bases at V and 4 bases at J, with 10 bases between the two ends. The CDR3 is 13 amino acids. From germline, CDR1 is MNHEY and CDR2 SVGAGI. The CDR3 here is CASSPDIYNEQFF. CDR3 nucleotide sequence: TGTGCCAGCAGCCCGGACATATACAATGAGCAGTTCTTC.

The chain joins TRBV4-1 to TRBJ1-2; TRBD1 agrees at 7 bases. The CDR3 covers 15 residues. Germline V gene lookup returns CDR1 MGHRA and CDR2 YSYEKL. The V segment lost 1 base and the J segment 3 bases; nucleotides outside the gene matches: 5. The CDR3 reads CASSQGDRDYYGYTF. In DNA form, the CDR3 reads TGCGCCAGCAGCCAAGGAGACAGGGACTACTATGGCTACACCTTC.

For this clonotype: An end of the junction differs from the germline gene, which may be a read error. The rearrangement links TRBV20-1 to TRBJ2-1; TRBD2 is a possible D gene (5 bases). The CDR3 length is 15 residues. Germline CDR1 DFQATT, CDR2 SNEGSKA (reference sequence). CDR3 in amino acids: CSAREEPSSYNEQVF. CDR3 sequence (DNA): TGCAGTGCTAGGGAGGAGCCCAGCTCCTACAATGAGCAGGTCTTC.

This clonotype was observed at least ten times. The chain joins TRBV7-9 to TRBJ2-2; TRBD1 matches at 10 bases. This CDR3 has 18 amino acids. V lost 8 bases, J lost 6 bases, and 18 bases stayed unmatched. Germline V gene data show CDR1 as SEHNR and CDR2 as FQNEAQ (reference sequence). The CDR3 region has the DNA TGTGCCAGCTTAAGGGACAGGGGAGGATCTACCTCGGCCGGGGAGCTGTTTTTT. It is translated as CASLRDRGGSTSAGELFF.

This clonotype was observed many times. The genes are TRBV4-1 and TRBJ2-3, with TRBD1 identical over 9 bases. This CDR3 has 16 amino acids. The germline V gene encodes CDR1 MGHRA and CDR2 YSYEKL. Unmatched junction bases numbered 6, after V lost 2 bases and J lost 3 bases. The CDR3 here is CASSQLGQGLTDTQYF. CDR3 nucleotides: TGCGCCAGCAGCCAACTGGGACAGGGTTTAACAGATACGCAGTATTTT.

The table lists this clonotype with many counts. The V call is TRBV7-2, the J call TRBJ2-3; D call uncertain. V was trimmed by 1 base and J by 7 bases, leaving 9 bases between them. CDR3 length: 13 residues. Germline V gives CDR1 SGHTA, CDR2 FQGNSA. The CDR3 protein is CASSLEVAHTQYF. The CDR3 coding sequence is TGTGCCAGCAGCTTAGAGGTGGCACATACGCAGTATTTT.

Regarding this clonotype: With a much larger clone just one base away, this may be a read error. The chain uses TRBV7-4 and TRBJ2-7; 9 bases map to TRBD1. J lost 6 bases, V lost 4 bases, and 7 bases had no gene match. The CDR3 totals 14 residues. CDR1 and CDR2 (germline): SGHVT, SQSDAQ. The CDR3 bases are TGTGCCAGCAGCTGGACAGGGGCTGGCGGCGAGCAGTACTTC. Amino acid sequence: CASSWTGAGGEQYF.

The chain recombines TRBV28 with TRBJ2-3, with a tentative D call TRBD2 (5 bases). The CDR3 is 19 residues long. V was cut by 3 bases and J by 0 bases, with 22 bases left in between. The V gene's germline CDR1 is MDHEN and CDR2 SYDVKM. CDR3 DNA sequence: TGTGCCAGCAGTTTTTTGGGGTCGCAGTCGGGGTCTAGCACAGATACGCAGTATTTT. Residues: CASSFLGSQSGSSTDTQYF.

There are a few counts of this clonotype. Here the CDR3 reads CASSLRTGGAYEQYF. The CDR3 bases are TGTGCCAGCAGCTTAAGGACAGGGGGGGCCTACGAGCAGTACTTC. The genes are TRBV7-8 and TRBJ2-7, with 10 positions matching TRBD1. CDR1 SGHVS and CDR2 FQNEAQ come from the germline V gene. V was clipped by 2 bases and J by 2 bases; unmatched bases: 3. The CDR3 is 15 amino acids.

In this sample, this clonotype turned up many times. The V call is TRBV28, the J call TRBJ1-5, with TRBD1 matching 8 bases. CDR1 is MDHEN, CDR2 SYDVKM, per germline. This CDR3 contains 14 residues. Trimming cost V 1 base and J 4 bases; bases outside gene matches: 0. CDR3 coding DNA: TGTGCCAGCAGTTTATACAGGGGGAATCAGCCCCAGCATTTT. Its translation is CASSLYRGNQPQHF.

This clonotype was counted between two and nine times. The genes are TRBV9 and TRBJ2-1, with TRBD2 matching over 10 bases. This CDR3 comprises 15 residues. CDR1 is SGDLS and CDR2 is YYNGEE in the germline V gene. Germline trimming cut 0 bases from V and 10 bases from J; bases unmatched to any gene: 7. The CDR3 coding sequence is TGTGCCAGCAGCGTAGGTGCTAGCGGGAGAAGAGAGCAGTTCTTC. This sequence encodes CASSVGASGRREQFF.

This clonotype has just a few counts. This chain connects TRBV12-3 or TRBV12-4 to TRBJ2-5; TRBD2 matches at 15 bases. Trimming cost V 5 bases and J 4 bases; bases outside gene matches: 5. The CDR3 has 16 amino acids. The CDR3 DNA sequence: TGTGCCAGCAGTATTGGACTAGCGGGGGGGCTAGAGACCCAGTACTTC. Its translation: CASSIGLAGGLETQYF.

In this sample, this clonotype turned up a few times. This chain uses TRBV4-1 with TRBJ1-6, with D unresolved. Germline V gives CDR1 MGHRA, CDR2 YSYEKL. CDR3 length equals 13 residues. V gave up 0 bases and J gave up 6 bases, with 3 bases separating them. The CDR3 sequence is CASSQDRNSPLHF. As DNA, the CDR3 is TGCGCCAGCAGCCAAGATCGTAATTCACCCCTCCACTTT.

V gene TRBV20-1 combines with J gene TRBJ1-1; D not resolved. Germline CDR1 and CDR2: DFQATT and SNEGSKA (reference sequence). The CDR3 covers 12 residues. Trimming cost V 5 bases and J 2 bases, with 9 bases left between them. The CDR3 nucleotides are TGCAGTGCTGGATCTTTAAACACTGAAGCTTTCTTT. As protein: CSAGSLNTEAFF.

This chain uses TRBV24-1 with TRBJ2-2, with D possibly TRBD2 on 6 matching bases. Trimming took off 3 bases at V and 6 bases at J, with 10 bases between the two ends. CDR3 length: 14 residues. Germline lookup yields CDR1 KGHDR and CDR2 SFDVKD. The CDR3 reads CATSDHTSPGELFF. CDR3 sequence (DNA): TGTGCCACCAGTGATCACACTAGCCCCGGGGAGCTGTTTTTT.

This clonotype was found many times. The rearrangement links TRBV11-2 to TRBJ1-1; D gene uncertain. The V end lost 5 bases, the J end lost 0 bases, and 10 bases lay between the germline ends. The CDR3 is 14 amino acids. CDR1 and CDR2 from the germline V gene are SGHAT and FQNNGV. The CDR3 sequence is CASSHSKLNTEAFF. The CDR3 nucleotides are TGTGCCAGCAGCCACAGCAAATTGAACACTGAAGCTTTCTTT.

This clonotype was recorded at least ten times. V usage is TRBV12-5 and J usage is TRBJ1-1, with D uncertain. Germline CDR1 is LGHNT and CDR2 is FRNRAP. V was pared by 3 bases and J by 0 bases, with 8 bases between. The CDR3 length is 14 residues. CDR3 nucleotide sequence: TGTGCTAGTGGTTTTGATCGAATGAACACTGAAGCTTTCTTT. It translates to CASGFDRMNTEAFF.

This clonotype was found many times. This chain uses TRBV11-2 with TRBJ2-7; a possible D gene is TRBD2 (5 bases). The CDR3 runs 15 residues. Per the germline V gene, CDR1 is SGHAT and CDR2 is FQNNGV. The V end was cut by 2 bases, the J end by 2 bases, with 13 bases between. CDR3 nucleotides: TGTGCCAGCAGCTTACTGGAGGCCTCTACCTACGAGCAGTACTTC. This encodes CASSLLEASTYEQYF.

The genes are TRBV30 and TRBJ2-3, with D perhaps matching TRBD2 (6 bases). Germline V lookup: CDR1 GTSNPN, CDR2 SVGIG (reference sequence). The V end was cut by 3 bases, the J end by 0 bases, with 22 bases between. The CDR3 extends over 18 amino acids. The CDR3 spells CAWSPPVGRGSSTDTQYF. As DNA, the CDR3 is TGTGCCTGGAGCCCCCCCGTGGGGCGGGGATCTAGCACAGATACGCAGTATTTT.

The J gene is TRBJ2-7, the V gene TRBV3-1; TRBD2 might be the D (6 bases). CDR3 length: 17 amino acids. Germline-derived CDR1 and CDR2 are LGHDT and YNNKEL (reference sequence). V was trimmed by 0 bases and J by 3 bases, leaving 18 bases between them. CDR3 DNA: TGTGCCAGCAGCCAAGAGGGGTTGGCGGGGTCCTACTACGAGCAGTACTTC. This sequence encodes CASSQEGLAGSYYEQYF.

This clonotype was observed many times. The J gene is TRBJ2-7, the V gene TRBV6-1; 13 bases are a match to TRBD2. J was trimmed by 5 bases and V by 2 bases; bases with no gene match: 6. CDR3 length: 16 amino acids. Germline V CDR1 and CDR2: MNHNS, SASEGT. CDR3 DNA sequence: TGTGCCAGCAGTGAAAGGGGGACTAGCGGGACCGACGAGCAGTACTTC. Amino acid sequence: CASSERGTSGTDEQYF.